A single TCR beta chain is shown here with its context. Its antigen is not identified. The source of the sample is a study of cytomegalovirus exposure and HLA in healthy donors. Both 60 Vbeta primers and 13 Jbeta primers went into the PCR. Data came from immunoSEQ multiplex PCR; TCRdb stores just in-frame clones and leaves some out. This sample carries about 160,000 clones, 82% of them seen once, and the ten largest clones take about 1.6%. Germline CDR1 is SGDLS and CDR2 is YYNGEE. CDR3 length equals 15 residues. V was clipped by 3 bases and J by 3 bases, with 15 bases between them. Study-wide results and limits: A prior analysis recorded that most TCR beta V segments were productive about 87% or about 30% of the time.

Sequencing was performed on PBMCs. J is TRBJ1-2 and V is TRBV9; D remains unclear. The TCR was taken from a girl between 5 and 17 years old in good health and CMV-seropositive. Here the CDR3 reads CASSAQSTAYYGYTF. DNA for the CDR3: TGTGCCAGCAGCGCCCAATCCACTGCTTACTATGGCTACACCTTC.